This note documents a single T cell receptor (beta chain) sequence. The method was immunoSEQ multiplex PCR; TCRdb's version includes in-frame clones alone and lacks a portion of them. The sample comprises 350,000 to 400,000 clones, around nine tenths of which are singletons, and 0.97% rests with the top ten. This record comes from a study of blood T cell repertoires in COVID-19. The germline V gene has CDR1 MGHRA and CDR2 YSYEKL. This CDR3 spans 15 amino acids. V shed 2 bases and J shed 2 bases, with 13 bases lying between them. Sequenced input: PBMCs or T cells enriched from blood (not recorded which). The chain employs TRBV4-1 and TRBJ2-7; D perhaps matches TRBD2 (5 bases). The source of this sequence is a woman aged 25 to 39 with acute COVID-19. The chain's CDR3 is CASSQLKAGTYEQYF. The CDR3 nucleotides read TGCGCCAGCAGCCAACTTAAGGCCGGGACCTACGAGCAGTACTTC.